The following is a TCR beta chain sequence with its context. What it binds is unknown. These data belong to a study of blood T cells in healthy people across ages. Study conclusions and caveats: Calculation of diversity from one million T cells yielded estimates considered to be underestimates. Unsorted PBMC input precluded a conclusive naive versus antigen-experienced comparison. Comparison with aged donors showed that long-lived donors had more naive CD4+ cells and higher diversity.

The individuals who served as donors were healthy Caucasians living in Russia, aged roughly 6 to 100. Next came a second PCR, run for about 7 to 12 cycles, which used a sample-barcoded 5' primer along with a J-beta primer mix. TCRdb reprocessed the 5' RACE reads with MiXCR, giving one entry per CDR3 protein. The sample carries hundreds of thousands of distinct CDR3 sequences, about 30% recorded once. The ends lost 2 bases at V and 0 bases at J; junction bases unmatched: 9. Germline CDR1 is SGHRS and CDR2 is YFSETQ. This CDR3 is built from 17 residues. The receptor's source is a woman of 80 years or more in good health. Sequencing was done on a sample of blood. The rearrangement links TRBV5-1 to TRBJ2-7, with 9 bases aligning to TRBD2. For the CDR3, the DNA is TGCGCCAGCAGCTTTGGGGCTAGCGGGGCGGTCTCCTACGAGCAGTACTTC. Its translation is CASSFGASGAVSYEQYF.